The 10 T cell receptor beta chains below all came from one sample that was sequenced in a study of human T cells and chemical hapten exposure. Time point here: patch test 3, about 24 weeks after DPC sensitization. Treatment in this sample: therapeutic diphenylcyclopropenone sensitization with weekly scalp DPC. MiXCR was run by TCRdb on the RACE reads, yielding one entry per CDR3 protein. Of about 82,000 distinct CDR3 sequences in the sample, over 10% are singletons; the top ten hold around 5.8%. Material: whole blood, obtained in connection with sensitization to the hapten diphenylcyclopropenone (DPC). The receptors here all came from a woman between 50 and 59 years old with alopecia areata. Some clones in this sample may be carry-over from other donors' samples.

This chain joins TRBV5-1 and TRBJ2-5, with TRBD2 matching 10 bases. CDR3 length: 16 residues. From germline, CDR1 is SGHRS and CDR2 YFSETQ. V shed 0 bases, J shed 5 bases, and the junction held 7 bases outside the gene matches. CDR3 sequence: CASSLGRAGGEETQYF. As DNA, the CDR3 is TGCGCCAGCAGCTTGGGGCGAGCGGGAGGGGAGGAGACCCAGTACTTC.

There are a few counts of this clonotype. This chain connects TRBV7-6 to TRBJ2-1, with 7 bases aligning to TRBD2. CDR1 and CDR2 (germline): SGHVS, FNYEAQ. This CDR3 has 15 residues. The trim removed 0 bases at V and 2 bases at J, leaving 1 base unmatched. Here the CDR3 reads CASSLAAGTYNEQFF. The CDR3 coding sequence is TGTGCCAGCAGCTTAGCAGCGGGAACCTACAATGAGCAGTTCTTC.

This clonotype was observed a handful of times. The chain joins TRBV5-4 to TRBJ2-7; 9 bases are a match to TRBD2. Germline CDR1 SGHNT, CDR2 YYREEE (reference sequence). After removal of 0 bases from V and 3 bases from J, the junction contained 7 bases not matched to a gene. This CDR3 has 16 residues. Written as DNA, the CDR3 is TGTGCCAGCAGCTTGGGCCCCCTAGCGGGAAGCTACGAGCAGTACTTC. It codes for CASSLGPLAGSYEQYF. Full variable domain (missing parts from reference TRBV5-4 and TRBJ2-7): ETGVTQSPTHLIKTRGQQVTLRCSSQSGHNTVSWYQQALGQGPQFIFQYYREEENGRGNFPPRFSGLQFPNYSSELNVNALELDDSALYLCASSLGPLAGSYEQYFGPGTRLTVT.

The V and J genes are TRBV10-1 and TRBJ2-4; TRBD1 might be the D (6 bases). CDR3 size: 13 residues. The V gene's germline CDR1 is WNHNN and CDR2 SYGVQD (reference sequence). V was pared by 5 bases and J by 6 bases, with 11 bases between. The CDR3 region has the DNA TGCGCCAGCAGTCCGACAGGATCAAACATTCAGTACTTC. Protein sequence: CASSPTGSNIQYF.

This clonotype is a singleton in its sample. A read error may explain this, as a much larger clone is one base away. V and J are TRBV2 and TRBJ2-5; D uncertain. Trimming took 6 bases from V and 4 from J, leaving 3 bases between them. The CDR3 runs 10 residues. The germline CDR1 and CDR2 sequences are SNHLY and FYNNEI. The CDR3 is CASRLETQYF. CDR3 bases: TGTGCCAGCAGACTAGAGACCCAGTACTTC.

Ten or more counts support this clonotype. CDR3 residues: CASSYSLEGETQYF. For the CDR3, the DNA is TGTGCCAGCAGTTACTCGCTTGAAGGGGAGACCCAGTACTTC. V usage is TRBV6-6 and J usage is TRBJ2-5; D uncertain. CDR3 length: 14 residues. The germline gives CDR1 MNHNY, CDR2 SVGAGI (reference sequence). The V end was cut by 0 bases, the J end by 5 bases, with 10 bases between.

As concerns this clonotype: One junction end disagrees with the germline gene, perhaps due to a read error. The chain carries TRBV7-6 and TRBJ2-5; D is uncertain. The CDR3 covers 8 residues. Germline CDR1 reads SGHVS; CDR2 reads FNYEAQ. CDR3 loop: CASSPEHF. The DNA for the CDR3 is TGTGCCAGCAGCCCGGAGCACTTC.

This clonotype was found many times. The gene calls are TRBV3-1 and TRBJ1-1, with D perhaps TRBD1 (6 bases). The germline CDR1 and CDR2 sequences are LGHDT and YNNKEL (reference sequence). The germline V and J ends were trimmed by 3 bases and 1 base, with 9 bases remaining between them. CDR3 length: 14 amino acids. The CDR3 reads CASSHQGRNTEAFF. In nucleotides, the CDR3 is TGTGCCAGCAGCCACCAGGGGCGGAACACTGAAGCTTTCTTT.

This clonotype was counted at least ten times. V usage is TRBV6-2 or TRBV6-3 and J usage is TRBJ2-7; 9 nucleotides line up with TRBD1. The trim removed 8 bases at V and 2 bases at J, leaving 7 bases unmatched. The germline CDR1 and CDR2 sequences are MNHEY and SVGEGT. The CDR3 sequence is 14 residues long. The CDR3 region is CASRGQGWPYEQYF. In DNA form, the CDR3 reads TGTGCCAGCCGAGGACAGGGGTGGCCCTACGAGCAGTACTTC.

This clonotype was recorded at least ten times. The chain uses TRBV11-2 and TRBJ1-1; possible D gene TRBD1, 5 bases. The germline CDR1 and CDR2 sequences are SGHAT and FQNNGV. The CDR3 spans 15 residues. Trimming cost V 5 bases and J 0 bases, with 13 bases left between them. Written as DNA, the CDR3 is TGTGCCAGCAGCGAAGACAGTGCAATGAACACTGAAGCTTTCTTT. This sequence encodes CASSEDSAMNTEAFF.